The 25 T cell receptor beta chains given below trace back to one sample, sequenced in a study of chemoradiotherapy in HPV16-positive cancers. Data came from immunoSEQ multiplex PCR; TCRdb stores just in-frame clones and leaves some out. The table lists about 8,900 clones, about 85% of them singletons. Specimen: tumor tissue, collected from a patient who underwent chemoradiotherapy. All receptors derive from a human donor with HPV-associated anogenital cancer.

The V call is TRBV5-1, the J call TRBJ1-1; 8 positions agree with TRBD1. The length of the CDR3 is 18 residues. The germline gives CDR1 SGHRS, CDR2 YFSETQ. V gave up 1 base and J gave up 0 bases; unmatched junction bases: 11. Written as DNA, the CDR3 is TGCGCCAGCAGCTTGAGTTTCAGGGGGCTGTCCATGAACACTGAAGCTTTCTTT. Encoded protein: CASSLSFRGLSMNTEAFF.

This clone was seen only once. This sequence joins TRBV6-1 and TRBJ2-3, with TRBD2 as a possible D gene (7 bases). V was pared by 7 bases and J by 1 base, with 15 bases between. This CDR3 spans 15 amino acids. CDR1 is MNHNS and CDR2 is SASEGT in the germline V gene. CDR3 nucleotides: TGTGCCAGCAAGTGGGGGGGGGCCGGCACAGATACGCAGTATTTT. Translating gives CASKWGGAGTDTQYF.

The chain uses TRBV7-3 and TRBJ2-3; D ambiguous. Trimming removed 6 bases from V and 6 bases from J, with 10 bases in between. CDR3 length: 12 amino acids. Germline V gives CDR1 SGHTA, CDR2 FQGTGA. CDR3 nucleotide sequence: TGTGCCAGCAGTCAACCCGGGGATACGCAGTATTTT. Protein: CASSQPGDTQYF.

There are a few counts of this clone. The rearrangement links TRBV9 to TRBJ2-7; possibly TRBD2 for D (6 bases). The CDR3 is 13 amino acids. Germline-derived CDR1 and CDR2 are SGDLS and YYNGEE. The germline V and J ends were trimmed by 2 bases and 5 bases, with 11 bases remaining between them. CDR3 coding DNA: TGTGCCAGCAGCGTCGGACTAACGCACGAGCAGTACTTC. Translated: CASSVGLTHEQYF.

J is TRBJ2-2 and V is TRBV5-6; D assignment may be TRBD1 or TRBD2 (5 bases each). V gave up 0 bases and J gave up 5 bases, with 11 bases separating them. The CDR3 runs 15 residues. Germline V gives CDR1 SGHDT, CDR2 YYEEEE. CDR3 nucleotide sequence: TGTGCCAGCAGCTTGGAGGGGACCGGTACCGGGGAGCTGTTTTTT. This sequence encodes CASSLEGTGTGELFF.

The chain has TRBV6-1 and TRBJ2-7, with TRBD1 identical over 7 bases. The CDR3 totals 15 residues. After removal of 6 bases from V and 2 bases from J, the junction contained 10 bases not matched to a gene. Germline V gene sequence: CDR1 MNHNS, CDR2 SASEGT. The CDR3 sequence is CASSANPDRTYEQYF. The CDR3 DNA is TGTGCCAGCAGCGCCAACCCGGACAGGACCTACGAGCAGTACTTC.

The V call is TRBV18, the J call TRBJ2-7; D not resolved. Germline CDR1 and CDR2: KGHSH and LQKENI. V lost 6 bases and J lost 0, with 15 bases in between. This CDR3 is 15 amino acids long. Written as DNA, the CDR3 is TGTGCCAGCTCGCCCAGAGACTCGAGCTCCTACGAGCAGTACTTC. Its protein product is CASSPRDSSSYEQYF.

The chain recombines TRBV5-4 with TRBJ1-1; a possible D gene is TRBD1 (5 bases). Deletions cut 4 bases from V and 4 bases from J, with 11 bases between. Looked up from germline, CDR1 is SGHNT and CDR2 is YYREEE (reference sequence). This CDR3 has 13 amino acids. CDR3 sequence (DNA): TGTGCCAGCAGCGGGGGTGGGTCCACTGAAGCTTTCTTT. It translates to CASSGGGSTEAFF.

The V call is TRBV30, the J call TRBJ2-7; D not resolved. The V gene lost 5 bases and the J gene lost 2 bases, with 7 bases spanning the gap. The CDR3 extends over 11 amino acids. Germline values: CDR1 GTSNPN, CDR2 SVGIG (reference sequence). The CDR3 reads CAWAQAYEQYF. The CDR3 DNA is TGTGCCTGGGCTCAGGCCTACGAGCAGTACTTC.

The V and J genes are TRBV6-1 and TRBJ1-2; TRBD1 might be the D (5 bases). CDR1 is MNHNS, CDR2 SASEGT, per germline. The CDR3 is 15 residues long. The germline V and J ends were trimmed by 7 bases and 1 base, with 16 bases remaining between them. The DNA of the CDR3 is TGTGCCAGCAACTATGGGGTGAGGGGTAACTATGGCTACACCTTC. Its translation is CASNYGVRGNYGYTF.

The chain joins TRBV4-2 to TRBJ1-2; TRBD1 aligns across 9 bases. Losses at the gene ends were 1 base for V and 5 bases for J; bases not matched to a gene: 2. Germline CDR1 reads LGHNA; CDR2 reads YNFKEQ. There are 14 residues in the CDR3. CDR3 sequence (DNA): TGTGCCAGCAGCCAAGCGACAGGGGGGTATGGCTACACCTTC. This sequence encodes CASSQATGGYGYTF.

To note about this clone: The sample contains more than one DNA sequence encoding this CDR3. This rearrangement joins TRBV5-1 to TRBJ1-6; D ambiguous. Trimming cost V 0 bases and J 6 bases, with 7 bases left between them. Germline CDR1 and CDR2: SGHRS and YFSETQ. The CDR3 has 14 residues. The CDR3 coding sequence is TGCGCCAGCAGCTTGGAGACGGTTAATTCACCCCTCCACTTT. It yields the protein CASSLETVNSPLHF.

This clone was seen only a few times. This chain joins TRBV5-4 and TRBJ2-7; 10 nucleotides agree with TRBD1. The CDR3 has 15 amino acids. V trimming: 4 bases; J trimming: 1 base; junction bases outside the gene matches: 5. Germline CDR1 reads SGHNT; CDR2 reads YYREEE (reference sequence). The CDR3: CASSPRTGGSYEQYF. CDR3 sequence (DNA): TGTGCCAGCAGCCCAAGGACAGGGGGATCCTACGAGCAGTACTTC.

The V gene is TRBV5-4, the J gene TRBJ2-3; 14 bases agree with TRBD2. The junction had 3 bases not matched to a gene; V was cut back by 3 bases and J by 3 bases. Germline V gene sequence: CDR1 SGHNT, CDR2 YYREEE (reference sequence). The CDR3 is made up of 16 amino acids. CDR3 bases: TGTGCCAGCAGCTATGGACTAGCGGGGGGTACAGATACGCAGTATTTT. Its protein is CASSYGLAGGTDTQYF. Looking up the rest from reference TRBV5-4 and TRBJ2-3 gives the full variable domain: ETGVTQSPTHLIKTRGQQVTLRCSSQSGHNTVSWYQQALGQGPQFIFQYYREEENGRGNFPPRFSGLQFPNYSSELNVNALELDDSALYLCASSYGLAGGTDTQYFGPGTRLTVL.

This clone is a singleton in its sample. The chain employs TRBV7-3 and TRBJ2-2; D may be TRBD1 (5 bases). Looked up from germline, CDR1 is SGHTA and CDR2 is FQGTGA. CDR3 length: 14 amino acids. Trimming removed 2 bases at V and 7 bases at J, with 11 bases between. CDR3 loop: CASSLWSGFGELFF. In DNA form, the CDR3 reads TGTGCCAGCAGCTTATGGTCAGGGTTCGGGGAGCTGTTTTTT.

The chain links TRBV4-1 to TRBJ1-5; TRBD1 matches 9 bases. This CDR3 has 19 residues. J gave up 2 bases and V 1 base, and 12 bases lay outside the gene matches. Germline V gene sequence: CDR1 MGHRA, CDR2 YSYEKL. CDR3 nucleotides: TGCGCCAGCAGCCAAGTCCGGGGACAGGGACTTTTGGGCAATCAGCCCCAGCATTTT. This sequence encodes CASSQVRGQGLLGNQPQHF.

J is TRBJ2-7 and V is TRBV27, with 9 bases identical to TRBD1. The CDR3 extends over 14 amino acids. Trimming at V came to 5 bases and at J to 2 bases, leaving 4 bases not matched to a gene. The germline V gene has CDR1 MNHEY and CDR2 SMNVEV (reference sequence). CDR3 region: CASSPGQGPYEQYF. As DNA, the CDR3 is TGTGCCAGCAGTCCGGGACAGGGTCCCTACGAGCAGTACTTC.

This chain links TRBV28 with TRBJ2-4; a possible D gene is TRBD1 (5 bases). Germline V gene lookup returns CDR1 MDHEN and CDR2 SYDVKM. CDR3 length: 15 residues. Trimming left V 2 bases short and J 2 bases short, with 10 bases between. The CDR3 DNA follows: TGTGCCAGCAGTTTAGCAGGGAAGACCAAAAACATTCAGTACTTC. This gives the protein CASSLAGKTKNIQYF.

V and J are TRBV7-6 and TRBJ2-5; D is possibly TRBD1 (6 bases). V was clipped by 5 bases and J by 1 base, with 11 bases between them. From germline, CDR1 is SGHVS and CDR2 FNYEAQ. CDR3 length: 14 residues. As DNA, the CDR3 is TGTGCCAGCAGCCATCAGGGGACCCAAGAGACCCAGTACTTC. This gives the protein CASSHQGTQETQYF.

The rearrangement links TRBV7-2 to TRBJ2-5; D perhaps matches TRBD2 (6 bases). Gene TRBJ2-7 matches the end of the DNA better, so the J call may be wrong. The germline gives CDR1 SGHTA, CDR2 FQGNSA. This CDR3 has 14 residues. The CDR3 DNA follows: TGTGCCAGCAGCTTAGCTAGCGGCTCCTACGAGCAGTACTTC. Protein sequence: CASSLASGSYEQYF.

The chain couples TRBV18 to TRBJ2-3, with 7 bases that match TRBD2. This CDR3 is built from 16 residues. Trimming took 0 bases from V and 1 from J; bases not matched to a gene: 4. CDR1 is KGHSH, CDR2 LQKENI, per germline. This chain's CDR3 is CASSPPSGIGTDTQYF. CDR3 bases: TGTGCCAGCTCACCACCCAGCGGGATTGGCACAGATACGCAGTATTTT.

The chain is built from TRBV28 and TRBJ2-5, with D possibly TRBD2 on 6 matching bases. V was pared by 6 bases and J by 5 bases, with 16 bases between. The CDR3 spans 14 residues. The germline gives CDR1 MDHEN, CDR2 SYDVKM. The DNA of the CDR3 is TGTGCCAGCAGGCCTCCGGGAGCAGGGGAGACCCAGTACTTC. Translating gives CASRPPGAGETQYF.

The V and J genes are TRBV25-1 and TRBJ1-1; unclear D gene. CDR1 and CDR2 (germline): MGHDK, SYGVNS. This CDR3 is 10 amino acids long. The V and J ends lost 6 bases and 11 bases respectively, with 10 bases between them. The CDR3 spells CASSDRWAFF. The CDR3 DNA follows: TGTGCCAGCAGCGACCGGTGGGCTTTCTTT. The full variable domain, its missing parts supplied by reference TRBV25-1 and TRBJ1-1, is EADIYQTPRYLVIGTGKKITLECSQTMGHDKMYWYQQDPGMELHLIHYSYGVNSTEKGDLSSESTVSRIRTEHFPLTLESARPSHTSQYLCASSDRWAFFGQGTRLTVV.

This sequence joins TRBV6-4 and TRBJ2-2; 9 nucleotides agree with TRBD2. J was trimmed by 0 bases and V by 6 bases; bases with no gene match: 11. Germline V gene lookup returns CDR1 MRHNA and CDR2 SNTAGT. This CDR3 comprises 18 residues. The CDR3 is CASSLVGAGGPNTGELFF. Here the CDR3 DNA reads TGTGCCAGCAGCTTGGTTGGAGCGGGGGGCCCGAACACCGGGGAGCTGTTTTTT.

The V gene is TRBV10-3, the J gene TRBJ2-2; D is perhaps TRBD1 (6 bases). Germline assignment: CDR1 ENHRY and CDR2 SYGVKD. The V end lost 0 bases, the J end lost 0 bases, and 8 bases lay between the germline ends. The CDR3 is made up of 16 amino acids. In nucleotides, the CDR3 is TGTGCCATCAGTGAGTCGGGACACGCGAACACCGGGGAGCTGTTTTTT. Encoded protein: CAISESGHANTGELFF.